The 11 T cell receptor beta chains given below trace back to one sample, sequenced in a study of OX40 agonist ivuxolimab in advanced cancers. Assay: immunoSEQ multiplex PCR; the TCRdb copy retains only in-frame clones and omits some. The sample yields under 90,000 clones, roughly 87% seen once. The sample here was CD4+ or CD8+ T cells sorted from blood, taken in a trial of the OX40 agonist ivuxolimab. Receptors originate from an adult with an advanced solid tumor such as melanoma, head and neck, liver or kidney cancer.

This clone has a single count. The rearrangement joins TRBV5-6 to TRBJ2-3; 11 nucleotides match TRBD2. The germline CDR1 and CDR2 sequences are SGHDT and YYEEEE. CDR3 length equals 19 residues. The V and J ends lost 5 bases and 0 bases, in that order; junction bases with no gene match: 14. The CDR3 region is CASSSRVRRLAGSTDTQYF. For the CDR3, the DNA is TGTGCCAGCAGTTCCAGGGTACGGCGACTAGCGGGAAGCACAGATACGCAGTATTTT.

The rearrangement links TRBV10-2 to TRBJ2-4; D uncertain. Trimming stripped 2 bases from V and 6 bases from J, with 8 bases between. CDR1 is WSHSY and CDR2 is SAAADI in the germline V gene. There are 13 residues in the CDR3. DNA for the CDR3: TGCGCCAGCAGTGAGGGACCGAGAAACATTCAGTACTTC. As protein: CASSEGPRNIQYF.

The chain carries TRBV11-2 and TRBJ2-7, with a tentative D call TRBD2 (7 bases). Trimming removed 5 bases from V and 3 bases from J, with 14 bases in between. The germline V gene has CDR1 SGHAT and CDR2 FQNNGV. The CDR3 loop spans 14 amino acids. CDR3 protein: CASSPSGGLYEQYF. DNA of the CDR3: TGTGCCAGCAGCCCATCCGGGGGGCTCTACGAGCAGTACTTC.

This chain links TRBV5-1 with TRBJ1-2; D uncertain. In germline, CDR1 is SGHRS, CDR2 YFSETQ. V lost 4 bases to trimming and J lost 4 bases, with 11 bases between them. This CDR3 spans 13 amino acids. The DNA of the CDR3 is TGCGCCAGCAGCGCGGACGGGAGCTATGGCTACACCTTC. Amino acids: CASSADGSYGYTF.

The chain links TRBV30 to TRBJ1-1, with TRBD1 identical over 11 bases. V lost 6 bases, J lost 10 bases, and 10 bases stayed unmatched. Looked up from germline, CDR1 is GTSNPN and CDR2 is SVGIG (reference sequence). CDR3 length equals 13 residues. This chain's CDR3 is CACPGQGAIGAFF. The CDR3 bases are TGTGCCTGCCCAGGACAGGGGGCGATAGGAGCTTTCTTT.

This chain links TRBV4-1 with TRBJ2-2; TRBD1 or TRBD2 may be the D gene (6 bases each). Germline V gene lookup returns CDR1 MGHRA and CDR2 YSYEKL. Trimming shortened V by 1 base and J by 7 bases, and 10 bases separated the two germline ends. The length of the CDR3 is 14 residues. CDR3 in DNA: TGCGCCAGCAGCCAAGGTCGGGGGCGCGGGGAGCTGTTTTTT. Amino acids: CASSQGRGRGELFF.

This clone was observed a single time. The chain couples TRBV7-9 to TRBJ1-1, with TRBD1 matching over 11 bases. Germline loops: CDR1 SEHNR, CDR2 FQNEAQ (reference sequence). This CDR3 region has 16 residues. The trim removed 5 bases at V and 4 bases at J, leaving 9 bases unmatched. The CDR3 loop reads CASSPTRTGGSTEAFF. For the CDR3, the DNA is TGTGCCAGCAGCCCTACCCGGACAGGGGGCAGCACTGAAGCTTTCTTT. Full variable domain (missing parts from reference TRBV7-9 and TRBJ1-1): DTGVSQNPRHKITKRGQNVTFRCDPISEHNRLYWYRQTLGQGPEFLTYFQNEAQLEKSRLLSDRFSAERPKGSFSTLEIQRTEQGDSAMYLCASSPTRTGGSTEAFFGQGTRLTVV.

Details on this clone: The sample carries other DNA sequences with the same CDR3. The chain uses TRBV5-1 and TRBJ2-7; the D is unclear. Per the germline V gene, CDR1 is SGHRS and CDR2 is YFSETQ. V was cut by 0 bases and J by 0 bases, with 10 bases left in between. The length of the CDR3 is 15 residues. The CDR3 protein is CASSLELGSSYEQYF. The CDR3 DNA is TGCGCCAGCAGCTTGGAATTGGGCAGCTCCTACGAGCAGTACTTC.

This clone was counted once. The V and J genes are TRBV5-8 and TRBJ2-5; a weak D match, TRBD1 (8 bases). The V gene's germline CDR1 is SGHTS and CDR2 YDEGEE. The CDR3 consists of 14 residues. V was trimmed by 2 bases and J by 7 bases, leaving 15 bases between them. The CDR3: CASSFRQGRVTQYF. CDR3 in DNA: TGTGCCAGCAGCTTCCGACAGGGGAGGGTGACCCAGTACTTC. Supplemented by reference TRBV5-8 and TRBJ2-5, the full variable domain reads EAGVTQSPTHLIKTRGQQATLRCSPISGHTSVYWYQQALGLGLQFLLWYDEGEERNRGNFPPRFSGRQFPNYSSELNVNALELEDSALYLCASSFRQGRVTQYFGPGTRLLVL.

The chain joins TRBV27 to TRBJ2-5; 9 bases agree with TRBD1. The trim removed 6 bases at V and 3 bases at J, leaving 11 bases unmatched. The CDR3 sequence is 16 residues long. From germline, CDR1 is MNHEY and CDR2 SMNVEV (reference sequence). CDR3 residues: CASRSLQGARKETQYF. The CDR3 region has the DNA TGTGCCAGCAGATCCTTACAGGGGGCTAGAAAAGAGACCCAGTACTTC.

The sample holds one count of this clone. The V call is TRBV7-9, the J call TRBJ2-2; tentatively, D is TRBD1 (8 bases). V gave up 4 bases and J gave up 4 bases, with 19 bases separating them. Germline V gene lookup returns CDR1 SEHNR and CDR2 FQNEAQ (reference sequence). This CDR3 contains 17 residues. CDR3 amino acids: CASSSSGGQGFTGELFF. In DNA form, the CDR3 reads TGTGCCAGCAGCTCTAGCGGCGGACAGGGTTTCACCGGGGAGCTGTTTTTT.